This is a list of T cell receptor beta chains from one sample in a study of metastatic and nonmetastatic thyroid tumors. Using MiXCR, TCRdb re-called clones from the PCR reads. The data hold roughly 3,800 clones, with about 33% observed a single time. The specimen was adjacent normal tissue. The receptors were sampled from a female donor with papillary thyroid cancer or a benign thyroid nodule (not recorded which). Some clones in this sample may be carry-over from other donors' samples. CDR3s leave out the opening cysteine and the closing phenylalanine or tryptophan. The D gene is left open where the match is weak. A row's size may be missing; if present it is once, few, many or a size class.

-	TRBV7-7	-	TRBJ2-3	ASSLAPTGLGTDTQY
TRBD1	TRBV28	-	TRBJ2-1	ASSKLWDSSTLAHEQF
-	TRBV28	few	TRBJ2-7	ASSDSLDGSYEQY
-	TRBV27	-	TRBJ1-4	ASSLGPPGRSATNEKLF
TRBD1	TRBV27	-	TRBJ1-5	ASSLESTGGYQPQH
TRBD2	TRBV20-1	-	TRBJ2-2	SARDSSGRSPGELF
-	TRBV28	few	TRBJ2-7	ASIGWADYEQY
-	TRBV12-3/TRBV12-4	-	TRBJ2-2	ASSFVVGELF
-	TRBV12-3/TRBV12-4	-	TRBJ2-3	SSSRLPSDTQE
-	TRBV28	-	TRBJ1-5	ASRISGPTYVGH
TRBD1	TRBV6-5	few	TRBJ1-1	ASSLETGAADTEAF
TRBD1	TRBV19	-	TRBJ1-1	ASSKTGVTEAF
TRBD2	TRBV3-1	-	TRBJ2-7	ASSQDPLAGGYEQY
-	TRBV6-1	-	TRBJ2-7	ASSRGSYEQY
-	TRBV30	-	TRBJ2-7	AWTSGTDNRYEQY
-	TRBV2	-	TRBJ2-6	ASRRGVTGANVLT
-	TRBV6-6	-	TRBJ1-6	ASSYSLSEPLH
TRBD2	TRBV15	-	TRBJ2-2	ATSRERTSGSEVANTGELF
-	TRBV12-3/TRBV12-4	few	TRBJ1-6	ASSPGRNDSPLH
-	TRBV9	-	TRBJ1-1	ASSVVSRGNTEAF
TRBD1	TRBV30	once	TRBJ2-7	AWSVQGAYEQY
-	TRBV18	medium-sized	TRBJ2-3	ASSYTDTQY
-	TRBV7-9	large	TRBJ1-2	ASSLDGPFWYGYT
TRBD2	TRBV9	-	TRBJ2-1	ASSVSGTSANEQF
TRBD1	TRBV20-1	-	TRBJ2-1	SASPAGGRWEQF
-	TRBV6-1	few	TRBJ1-5	ASSESLTYSNQPQH